The rows below give T cell receptor beta chains drawn from one sample of a study of blood T cell repertoires in COVID-19. Profiled with immunoSEQ multiplex PCR; TCRdb holds only in-frame clones, not every one. The sample yields approximately 150,000 clones, less than 90% seen once. The sequenced sample was peripheral blood. These receptors were collected from a man between 25 and 39 years old with COVID-19, enrolled during active disease. Both conserved end residues are trimmed from each CDR3. A D gene is named only where the DNA matches it firmly. Clone size is stated in some rows and not others, as once, few, many or a class when expanded.

v_call	clone_size	j_call	d_call	cdr3_aa
TRBV28	.	TRBJ1-3	.	ASSPEANTIY
TRBV9	.	TRBJ2-3	TRBD2	ASSVDPSGRQY
TRBV7-8	.	TRBJ1-3	.	ASSPRQAISGNTIY
TRBV19	.	TRBJ1-4	.	ASRRGSANEKLF
TRBV28	.	TRBJ1-4	TRBD1	ASSSDRGGGNEKLF
TRBV27	.	TRBJ2-1	TRBD1	ASSTTKTGGSEQF
TRBV11-2	.	TRBJ2-1	TRBD2	ASSLGLAGPPSSYNEQF
TRBV28	.	TRBJ2-7	TRBD2	ASGTSGYEQY
TRBV19	once	TRBJ2-7	.	ASSIGDSFYEQY
TRBV5-4	.	TRBJ1-2	.	ASSSGLEDYGYT
TRBV28	few	TRBJ1-1	TRBD1	ASSKRDSIAEAF
TRBV29-1	once	TRBJ2-1	.	SVDSVSSYNEQF
TRBV3-1/TRBV3-2	.	TRBJ2-7	.	ASSLSDEQY
TRBV19	medium-sized	TRBJ1-2	.	ASSIWGRGPYGYT